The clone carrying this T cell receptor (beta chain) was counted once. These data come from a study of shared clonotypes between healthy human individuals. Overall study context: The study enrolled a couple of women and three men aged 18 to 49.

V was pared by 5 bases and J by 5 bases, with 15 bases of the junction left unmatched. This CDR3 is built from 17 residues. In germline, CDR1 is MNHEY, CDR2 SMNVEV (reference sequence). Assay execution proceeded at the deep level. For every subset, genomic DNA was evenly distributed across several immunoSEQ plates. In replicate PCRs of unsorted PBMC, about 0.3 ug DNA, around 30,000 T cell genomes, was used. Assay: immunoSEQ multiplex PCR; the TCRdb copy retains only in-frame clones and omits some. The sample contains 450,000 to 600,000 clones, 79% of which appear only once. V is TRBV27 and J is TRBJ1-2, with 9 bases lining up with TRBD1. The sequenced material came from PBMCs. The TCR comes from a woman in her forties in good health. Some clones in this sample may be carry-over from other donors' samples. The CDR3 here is CASSLGAGQGYRYGYTF. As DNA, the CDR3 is TGTGCCAGCAGTCTTGGGGCGGGACAGGGATACCGGTATGGCTACACCTTC.